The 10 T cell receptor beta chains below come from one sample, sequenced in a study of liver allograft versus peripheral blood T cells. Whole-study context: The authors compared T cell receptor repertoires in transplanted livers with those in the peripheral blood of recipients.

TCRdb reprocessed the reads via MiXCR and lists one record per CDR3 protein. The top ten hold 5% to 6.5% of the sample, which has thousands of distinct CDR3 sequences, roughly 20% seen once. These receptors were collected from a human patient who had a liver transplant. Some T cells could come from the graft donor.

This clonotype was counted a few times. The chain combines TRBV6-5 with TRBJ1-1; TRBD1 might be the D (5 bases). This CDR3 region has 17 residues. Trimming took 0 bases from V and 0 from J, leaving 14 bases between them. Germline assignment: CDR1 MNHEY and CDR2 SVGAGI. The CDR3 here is CASSYSGLRGMNTEAFF. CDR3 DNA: TGTGCCAGCAGTTACTCTGGTTTACGGGGGATGAACACTGAAGCTTTCTTT.

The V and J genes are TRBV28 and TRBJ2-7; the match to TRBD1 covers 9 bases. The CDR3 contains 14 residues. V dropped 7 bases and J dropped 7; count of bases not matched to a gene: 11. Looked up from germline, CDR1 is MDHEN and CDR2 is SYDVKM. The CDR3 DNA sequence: TGTGCCAGCACCCACTCGGACAGGGGTCTTGAGCAGTACTTC. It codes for CASTHSDRGLEQYF. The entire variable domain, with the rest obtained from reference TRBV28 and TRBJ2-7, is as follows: DVKVTQSSRYLVKRTGEKVFLECVQDMDHENMFWYRQDPGLGLRLIYFSYDVKMKEKGDIPEGYSVSREKKERFSLILESASTNQTSMYLCASTHSDRGLEQYFGPGTRLTVT.

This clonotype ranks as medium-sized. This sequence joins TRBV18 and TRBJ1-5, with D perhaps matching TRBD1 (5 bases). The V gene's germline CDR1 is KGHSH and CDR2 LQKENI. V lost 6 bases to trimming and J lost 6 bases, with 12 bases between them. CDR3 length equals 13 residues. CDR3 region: CASSSSGAQPQHF. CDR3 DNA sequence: TGTGCCAGCTCCTCGTCCGGGGCTCAGCCCCAGCATTTT.

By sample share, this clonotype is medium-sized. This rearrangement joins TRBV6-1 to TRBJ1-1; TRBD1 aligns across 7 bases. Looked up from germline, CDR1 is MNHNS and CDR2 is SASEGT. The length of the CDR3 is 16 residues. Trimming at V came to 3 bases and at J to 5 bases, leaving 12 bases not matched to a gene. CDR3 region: CASSDWGRGFLTEAFF. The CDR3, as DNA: TGTGCCAGCAGTGACTGGGGCAGGGGGTTCCTGACTGAAGCTTTCTTT.

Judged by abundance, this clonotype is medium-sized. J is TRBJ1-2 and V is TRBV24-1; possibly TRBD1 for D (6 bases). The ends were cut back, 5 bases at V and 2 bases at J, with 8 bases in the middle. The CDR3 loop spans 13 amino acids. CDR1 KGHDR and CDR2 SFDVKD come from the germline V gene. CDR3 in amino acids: CATSGDTNYGYTF. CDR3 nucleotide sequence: TGTGCCACCAGTGGGGACACCAACTATGGCTACACCTTC.

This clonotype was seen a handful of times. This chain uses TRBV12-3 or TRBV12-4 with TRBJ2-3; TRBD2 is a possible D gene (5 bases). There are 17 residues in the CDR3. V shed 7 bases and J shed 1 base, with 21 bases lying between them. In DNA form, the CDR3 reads TGTGCCAGCATCGCGGGCAGGCCCGACGTGGGCACAGATACGCAGTATTTT. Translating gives CASIAGRPDVGTDTQYF.

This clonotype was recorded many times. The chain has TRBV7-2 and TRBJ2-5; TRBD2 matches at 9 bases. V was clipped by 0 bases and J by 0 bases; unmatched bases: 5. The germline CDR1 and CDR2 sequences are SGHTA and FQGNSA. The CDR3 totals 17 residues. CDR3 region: CASSLALSGGYQETQYF. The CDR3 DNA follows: TGTGCCAGCAGCTTAGCGCTCAGCGGGGGGTACCAAGAGACCCAGTACTTC.

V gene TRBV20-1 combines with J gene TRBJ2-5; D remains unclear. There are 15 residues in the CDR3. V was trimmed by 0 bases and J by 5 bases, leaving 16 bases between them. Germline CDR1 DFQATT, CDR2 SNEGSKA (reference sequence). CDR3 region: CSARDGQDAVETQYF. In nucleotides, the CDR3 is TGCAGTGCTAGAGATGGCCAGGATGCCGTGGAGACCCAGTACTTC.

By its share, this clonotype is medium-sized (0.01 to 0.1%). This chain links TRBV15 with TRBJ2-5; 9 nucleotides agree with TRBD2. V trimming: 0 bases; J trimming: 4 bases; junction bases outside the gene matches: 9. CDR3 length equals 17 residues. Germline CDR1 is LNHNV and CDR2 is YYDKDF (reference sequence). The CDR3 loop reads CATSRDLAGLLSETQYF. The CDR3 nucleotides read TGTGCCACCAGCAGAGATCTAGCGGGGCTCCTCTCAGAGACCCAGTACTTC.

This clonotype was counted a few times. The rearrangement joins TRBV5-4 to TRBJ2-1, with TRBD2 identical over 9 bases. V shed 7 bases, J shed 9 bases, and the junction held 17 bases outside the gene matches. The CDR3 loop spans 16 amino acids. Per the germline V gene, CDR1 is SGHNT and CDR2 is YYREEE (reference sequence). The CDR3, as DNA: TGTGCCAGCCGGGAGGGGGCTAGCGGGACCTGGGGTGAGCAGTTCTTC. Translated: CASREGASGTWGEQFF.